A selection of T cell receptor beta chains follows, all from one sample in a study of response to subunit inactivated influenza vaccine. TCRdb reprocessed the RT-PCR reads with MiXCR, giving one entry per CDR3 protein. The profile shows 650,000 to 800,000 distinct CDR3 sequences, around 14% of them singletons. The sample in question was PBMCs from blood, obtained approximately 15 days before vaccination. The origin of the receptors is a man aged 50 or older who received an inactivated influenza vaccine. Each CDR3 is given with its conserved first and last residue. The D gene is left open where the match is weak. Clone size is shown for a subset of rows, as once, few, many or a class of expanded clone.

V gene: TRBV19
D gene: TRBD1
CDR3 length: 15
clone size: few
J gene: TRBJ1-2
CDR3 DNA: TGTGCCAGTAGTGCCTCCGGGACAGGGGACTATGGCTACACCTTC
CDR3 protein: CASSASGTGDYGYTF

V gene: TRBV6-1
D gene: -
CDR3 length: 14
clone size: few
J gene: TRBJ1-2
CDR3 DNA: TGTGCCAGCAGTCCCCCAGGGGAGTATCATGGCTACACCTTC
CDR3 protein: CASSPPGEYHGYTF

V gene: TRBV7-9
D gene: TRBD1
CDR3 length: 16
clone size: many
J gene: TRBJ1-1
CDR3 DNA: TGTGCCAGCAGCCCTCCAGGGGGAAGGTTGAACACTGAAGCTTTCTTT
CDR3 protein: CASSPPGGRLNTEAFF

V gene: TRBV3-1
D gene: -
CDR3 length: 15
clone size: many
J gene: TRBJ1-2
CDR3 DNA: TGTGCCAGCAGCCAAGATTTGGGAGGAAGCGGTGGCTACACCTTC
CDR3 protein: CASSQDLGGSGGYTF

V gene: TRBV20-1
D gene: TRBD2
CDR3 length: 16
clone size: -
J gene: TRBJ2-5
CDR3 DNA: TGCAGTGCTAGAGATCTCCTAGCGGGAGCCATAAAGACCCAGTACTTC
CDR3 protein: CSARDLLAGAIKTQYF

V gene: TRBV28
D gene: -
CDR3 length: 15
clone size: few
J gene: TRBJ2-7
CDR3 DNA: TGTGCCAGCAGTTTATGGGGGGTCCTGTCCTACGAGCAGTACTTC
CDR3 protein: CASSLWGVLSYEQYF

V gene: TRBV12-3/TRBV12-4
D gene: -
CDR3 length: 14
clone size: few
J gene: TRBJ1-2
CDR3 DNA: TGTGCCAGCAGTTTTTCCGGGTCTGGCTATGGCTACACCTTC
CDR3 protein: CASSFSGSGYGYTF

V gene: TRBV7-2
D gene: -
CDR3 length: 15
clone size: many
J gene: TRBJ2-3
CDR3 DNA: TGTGCCAGCAGCTCACTATCGGGGGCGACAGATACGCAGTATTTT
CDR3 protein: CASSSLSGATDTQYF

V gene: TRBV12-3/TRBV12-4
D gene: TRBD1
CDR3 length: 15
clone size: -
J gene: TRBJ1-5
CDR3 DNA: TGTGCCAGCAGTTCCGCTGACAGGGGCAATCAGCCCCAGCATTTT
CDR3 protein: CASSSADRGNQPQHF

V gene: TRBV9
D gene: -
CDR3 length: 16
clone size: -
J gene: TRBJ1-2
CDR3 DNA: TGTGCCAGCAGCGTTGGGGACCTCTCTTCTAACTATGGCTACACCTTC
CDR3 protein: CASSVGDLSSNYGYTF

V gene: TRBV9
D gene: TRBD1
CDR3 length: 15
clone size: few
J gene: TRBJ2-7
CDR3 DNA: TGTGCCAGCAGCGTAGGGGTAGGGGGCATATACGAGCAGTACTTC
CDR3 protein: CASSVGVGGIYEQYF

V gene: TRBV20-1
D gene: -
CDR3 length: 15
clone size: -
J gene: TRBJ2-2
CDR3 DNA: TGCAGTGCTAGAGACCCGGGGCCGAACACCGGGGAGCTGTTTTTT
CDR3 protein: CSARDPGPNTGELFF

V gene: TRBV28
D gene: -
CDR3 length: 12
clone size: -
J gene: TRBJ2-7
CDR3 DNA: TGTGCCAGCAGTTTCGGACAGCACGAGCAGTACTTC
CDR3 protein: CASSFGQHEQYF

V gene: TRBV20-1
D gene: -
CDR3 length: 12
clone size: many
J gene: TRBJ1-6
CDR3 DNA: TGCAGTGCAGAGAAGGGAAATTCACCCCTCCACTTT
CDR3 protein: CSAEKGNSPLHF

V gene: TRBV18
D gene: -
CDR3 length: 17
clone size: -
J gene: TRBJ2-4
CDR3 DNA: TGTGCCAGCTCCCCGGGTGCCCTAGAACGTTTGCGCGGCATTCAGTACTTC
CDR3 protein: CASSPGALERLRGIQYF

V gene: TRBV7-7
D gene: TRBD2
CDR3 length: 16
clone size: many
J gene: TRBJ2-1
CDR3 DNA: TGTGCCAGCAGCTCTCAACCGGGACTAGCGTACAATGAGCAGTTCTTC
CDR3 protein: CASSSQPGLAYNEQFF

V gene: TRBV5-1
D gene: TRBD2
CDR3 length: 18
clone size: -
J gene: TRBJ2-3
CDR3 DNA: TGCGCCAGCAGCCCAGCCGGGACTAGCGGGGGCCCTCCGGGTACGCAGTATTTT
CDR3 protein: CASSPAGTSGGPPGTQYF

V gene: TRBV4-3
D gene: -
CDR3 length: 14
clone size: few
J gene: TRBJ2-2
CDR3 DNA: TGCGCCAGCAGCCGGGGCTCGAACACCGGGGAGCTGTTTTTT
CDR3 protein: CASSRGSNTGELFF

V gene: TRBV11-2
D gene: -
CDR3 length: 18
clone size: -
J gene: TRBJ1-1
CDR3 DNA: TGTGCCAGCAGCTTATTCGCCCTACGAGACAGGAGTAACACTGAAGCTTTCTTT
CDR3 protein: CASSLFALRDRSNTEAFF

V gene: TRBV12-3/TRBV12-4
D gene: -
CDR3 length: 14
clone size: -
J gene: TRBJ1-5
CDR3 DNA: TGTGCCAGCAGTTTTTGGGACTCTAATGGGCCCCAGCATTTT
CDR3 protein: CASSFWDSNGPQHF

V gene: TRBV12-3/TRBV12-4
D gene: TRBD1
CDR3 length: 13
clone size: -
J gene: TRBJ1-1
CDR3 DNA: TGTGCCAGCAGTTTAGTAACGACAGGGGAAGCTTTCTTT
CDR3 protein: CASSLVTTGEAFF

V gene: TRBV6-6
D gene: -
CDR3 length: 13
clone size: -
J gene: TRBJ2-2
CDR3 DNA: TGTGCCACCAGTAGCGTGGTTATCGGGGAGCTGTTTTTT
CDR3 protein: CATSSVVIGELFF

V gene: TRBV7-9
D gene: -
CDR3 length: 15
clone size: -
J gene: TRBJ2-1
CDR3 DNA: TGTGCCAGCAGCTCCCTCGAGGAGGGGCCCAATGAGCAGTTCTTC
CDR3 protein: CASSSLEEGPNEQFF

V gene: TRBV5-1
D gene: TRBD1
CDR3 length: 15
clone size: once
J gene: TRBJ2-2
CDR3 DNA: TGCGCCAGCAGCTACGGACAGGTTGGGACCGGGGAGCTGTTTTTT
CDR3 protein: CASSYGQVGTGELFF

V gene: TRBV19
D gene: -
CDR3 length: 12
clone size: once
J gene: TRBJ1-5
CDR3 DNA: TGTGCCAGTTCCGACTGGAATCAGCCCCAGCATTTT
CDR3 protein: CASSDWNQPQHF

V gene: TRBV2
D gene: TRBD1
CDR3 length: 14
clone size: few
J gene: TRBJ2-1
CDR3 DNA: TGTGCCAGCACCCCGAGGACAGGGGGTTATGAGCAGTTCTTC
CDR3 protein: CASTPRTGGYEQFF

V gene: TRBV12-3/TRBV12-4
D gene: -
CDR3 length: 15
clone size: -
J gene: TRBJ1-2
CDR3 DNA: TGTGCCAGCAGTCTTCAGGACGGAGGAAGCTATGGCTACACCTTC
CDR3 protein: CASSLQDGGSYGYTF

V gene: TRBV5-3
D gene: -
CDR3 length: 12
clone size: -
J gene: TRBJ2-1
CDR3 DNA: TGTGCCAGAAGCTACAGGGCCGATGAGCAGTTCTTC
CDR3 protein: CARSYRADEQFF

V gene: TRBV6-1
D gene: -
CDR3 length: 14
clone size: few
J gene: TRBJ2-2
CDR3 DNA: TGTGCCAGCGGAAGGGACACCCTAACCGGGGAGCTGTTTTTT
CDR3 protein: CASGRDTLTGELFF

V gene: TRBV5-6
D gene: -
CDR3 length: 15
clone size: few
J gene: TRBJ2-6
CDR3 DNA: TGTGCCAGCAGCTTTATAAGCTCTGGGGCCAACGTCCTGACTTTC
CDR3 protein: CASSFISSGANVLTF

V gene: TRBV20-1
D gene: -
CDR3 length: 17
clone size: -
J gene: TRBJ2-5
CDR3 DNA: TGCAGTGCTAGAGATGGGGGCAGCATAAAGGGGGTAGAGACCCAGTACTTC
CDR3 protein: CSARDGGSIKGVETQYF

V gene: TRBV29-1
D gene: -
CDR3 length: 13
clone size: many
J gene: TRBJ2-3
CDR3 DNA: TGCAGCGTTGATTTGGGGGTGGCAGATACGCAGTATTTT
CDR3 protein: CSVDLGVADTQYF

V gene: TRBV28
D gene: TRBD1
CDR3 length: 13
clone size: -
J gene: TRBJ1-1
CDR3 DNA: TGTGCCAGCAGTAAGGACAGGGGAACTGAAGCTTTCTTT
CDR3 protein: CASSKDRGTEAFF

V gene: TRBV7-3
D gene: -
CDR3 length: 16
clone size: few
J gene: TRBJ1-2
CDR3 DNA: TGTGCCAGCAGCTCGACTATCGGGACGGTGCCCTATGGCTACACCTTC
CDR3 protein: CASSSTIGTVPYGYTF

V gene: TRBV20-1
D gene: TRBD2
CDR3 length: 15
clone size: many
J gene: TRBJ2-7
CDR3 DNA: TGCAGTGCTAGCTGGGGAAATAGCGGGAGCTACGAGCAGTACTTC
CDR3 protein: CSASWGNSGSYEQYF

V gene: TRBV10-3
D gene: -
CDR3 length: 21
clone size: -
J gene: TRBJ2-1
CDR3 DNA: TGTGCCATCAGTGAGTCGAACCTCGGGAATTCGAACGGGGCATATGGGGATGAGCAGTTCTTC
CDR3 protein: CAISESNLGNSNGAYGDEQFF

V gene: TRBV7-2
D gene: TRBD1
CDR3 length: 16
clone size: few
J gene: TRBJ2-1
CDR3 DNA: TGTGCCAGCAGCGCCATGGGGACAGGGGTTTACAATGAGCAGTTCTTC
CDR3 protein: CASSAMGTGVYNEQFF

V gene: TRBV30
D gene: -
CDR3 length: 12
clone size: -
J gene: TRBJ2-4
CDR3 DNA: TGTGCCTGGGAAAGAGCCAAAAACATTCAGTACTTC
CDR3 protein: CAWERAKNIQYF